Listed here are 23 T cell receptor beta chains from one sample, sequenced in a study of blood T cell repertoires in COVID-19. Sequenced by immunoSEQ multiplex PCR; TCRdb stores in-frame clones only, minus some. The sample consists of some 210,000 clones, roughly nine tenths of them appearing once. The sample taken for sequencing was peripheral blood. The receptors were gathered from a man aged 60-69 years with COVID-19, enrolled during active disease.

This clone appeared once. The gene calls are TRBV6-2 or TRBV6-3 and TRBJ2-3; 10 bases align to TRBD2. In germline, CDR1 is MNHEY, CDR2 SVGEGT. This CDR3 is 16 amino acids long. Unmatched junction bases numbered 11, after V lost 2 bases and J lost 9 bases. The CDR3 reads CASSYGLAGDRRTQYF. CDR3 in DNA: TGTGCCAGCAGTTACGGTCTAGCGGGGGACCGCCGCACGCAGTATTTT.

V and J are TRBV5-4 and TRBJ2-1; 11 bases agree with TRBD2. The CDR3 loop spans 17 amino acids. The germline V gene encodes CDR1 SGHNT and CDR2 YYREEE (reference sequence). V lost 4 bases and J lost 8; bases outside the gene matches: 14. The CDR3: CASSKPGLAVDEDEQFF. The CDR3 DNA reads TGTGCCAGCAGCAAACCGGGACTAGCGGTCGATGAGGATGAGCAGTTCTTC.

The chain uses TRBV29-1 and TRBJ2-7, with 9 nucleotides matching TRBD1. Trimming took 6 bases from V and 1 from J; bases not matched to a gene: 7. The V gene's germline CDR1 is SQVTM and CDR2 ANQGSEA. This CDR3 comprises 14 residues. The CDR3 region has the DNA TGCAGCGTCTTTATCGGGACAGGGTCCTACGAGCAGTACTTC. It translates to CSVFIGTGSYEQYF.

V gene TRBV18 combines with J gene TRBJ1-2; 10 positions agree with TRBD1. V dropped 2 bases and J dropped 5; count of bases not matched to a gene: 14. There are 18 residues in the CDR3. Germline loops: CDR1 KGHSH, CDR2 LQKENI. The CDR3 nucleotides are TGTGCCAGCTCACCAAGACAGGGGGCGTTAGTTTACTATTATGGCTACACCTTC. Encoded protein: CASSPRQGALVYYYGYTF.

The chain carries TRBV6-6 and TRBJ2-2, with a weak D call TRBD1 (5 bases). Germline CDR1 is MNHNY and CDR2 is SVGAGI (reference sequence). Deletions cut 7 bases from V and 0 bases from J, with 9 bases between. This CDR3 is 14 amino acids long. CDR3 protein: CASIAGPNTGELFF. Written as DNA, the CDR3 is TGTGCCAGCATAGCAGGGCCGAACACCGGGGAGCTGTTTTTT.

The genes are TRBV6-2 or TRBV6-3 and TRBJ1-5, with D uncertain. The germline gives CDR1 MNHEY, CDR2 SVGEGT. V lost 5 bases and J 0 bases, leaving 11 bases between the germline ends. This CDR3 has 15 amino acids. In nucleotides, the CDR3 is TGTGCCAGCAGTCCCCCGGGGAATAGCAATCAGCCCCAGCATTTT. This gives the protein CASSPPGNSNQPQHF.

This clone has at least ten counts. The chain links TRBV9 to TRBJ2-2, with TRBD2 matching over 7 bases. The germline CDR1 and CDR2 sequences are SGDLS and YYNGEE. The CDR3 covers 15 residues. V lost 4 bases and J lost 6; bases outside the gene matches: 9. The CDR3 nucleotides are TGTGCCAGCAGCTCTTTGGGCGGGAGTGCCGGGGAGCTGTTTTTT. This sequence encodes CASSSLGGSAGELFF.

The chain joins TRBV4-2 to TRBJ2-1; D is uncertain. CDR1 is LGHNA and CDR2 is YNFKEQ in the germline V gene. Trimming shortened V by 4 bases and J by 4 bases, and 8 bases separated the two germline ends. This CDR3 is built from 13 residues. The CDR3 reads CASSPSSYNEQFF. DNA for the CDR3: TGTGCCAGCAGCCCTTCCAGTTACAATGAGCAGTTCTTC.

J is TRBJ2-5 and V is TRBV5-6; the match to TRBD1 covers 10 bases. CDR1 and CDR2 from the germline V gene are SGHDT and YYEEEE. V lost 0 bases and J lost 2; bases outside the gene matches: 7. CDR3 length equals 17 residues. This CDR3 reads CASSLVGWDRGQETQYF. CDR3 sequence (DNA): TGTGCCAGCAGCTTGGTGGGGTGGGACAGGGGACAAGAGACCCAGTACTTC.

This chain joins TRBV12-3 or TRBV12-4 and TRBJ2-2; the D gene is possibly TRBD2 (6 bases). The CDR3 length is 13 residues. Trimming removed 10 bases at V and 5 bases at J, with 14 bases between. CDR3 nucleotide sequence: TGTGCCATTAGGGCTAGCGATACCGGGGAGCTGTTTTTT. It specifies CAIRASDTGELFF.

This chain connects TRBV29-1 to TRBJ2-7, with TRBD1 matching over 7 bases. The CDR3 has 14 amino acids. Germline values: CDR1 SQVTM, CDR2 ANQGSEA. The V and J ends lost 4 bases and 4 bases, in that order; junction bases with no gene match: 10. In DNA, the CDR3 is TGCAGCGTTGGTGTTGTCCAGGGGGAATACGAGCAGTACTTC. Amino acid sequence: CSVGVVQGEYEQYF.

V usage is TRBV7-3 and J usage is TRBJ1-1; possibly TRBD1 for D (6 bases). Trimming pared 4 bases from V and 1 base from J, leaving 10 bases between. The CDR3 sequence is 14 residues long. Germline V lookup: CDR1 SGHTA, CDR2 FQGTGA. In DNA form, the CDR3 reads TGTGCCAGCAGCTACAGGGCCGGGAACACTGAAGCTTTCTTT. It is translated as CASSYRAGNTEAFF.

This clone was recorded once. The chain links TRBV28 to TRBJ2-1, with 10 nucleotides matching TRBD2. Germline V gives CDR1 MDHEN, CDR2 SYDVKM. J lost 0 bases, V lost 6 bases, and 8 bases had no gene match. The CDR3 is made up of 17 amino acids. CDR3 protein: CASRPPSGSPSYNEQFF. CDR3 in DNA: TGTGCCAGCAGACCACCTAGCGGGAGTCCCTCCTACAATGAGCAGTTCTTC.

The chain uses TRBV3-1 (or the pseudogene TRBV3-2) and TRBJ2-1; D perhaps matches TRBD1 (5 bases). This CDR3 comprises 15 residues. Germline loops: CDR1 LGHDT, CDR2 YNNKEL (reference sequence). V lost 1 base and J 2 bases, leaving 9 bases between the germline ends. The CDR3 region has the DNA TGTGCCAGCAGCCAAGGACAGCTAGCCTACAATGAGCAGTTCTTC. This gives the protein CASSQGQLAYNEQFF.

The chain is built from TRBV7-8 and TRBJ2-5; 8 nucleotides line up with TRBD1. With 4 bases clipped from V and 4 bases from J, the junction kept 5 bases outside the gene matches. CDR1 is SGHVS, CDR2 FQNEAQ, per germline. The CDR3 runs 14 residues. CDR3 sequence reads: CASSSRTGRETQYF. The CDR3, as DNA: TGTGCCAGCAGCTCTAGGACAGGGCGAGAGACCCAGTACTTC. The whole variable domain, filled in from reference TRBV7-8 and TRBJ2-5, reads GAGVSQSPRYKVAKRGQDVALRCDPISGHVSLFWYQQALGQGPEFLTYFQNEAQLDKSGLPSDRFFAERPEGSVSTLKIQRTQQEDSAVYLCASSSRTGRETQYFGPGTRLLVL.

J is TRBJ1-3 and V is TRBV7-9; unclear D gene. V gave up 0 bases and J gave up 1 base, with 7 bases separating them. In germline, CDR1 is SEHNR, CDR2 FQNEAQ (reference sequence). This CDR3 is 15 amino acids long. The CDR3 nucleotides read TGTGCCAGCAGCTTAGCTCCGGGATCTGGAAACACCATATATTTT. Its protein is CASSLAPGSGNTIYF.

The chain uses TRBV4-2 and TRBJ2-3; 8 bases match TRBD2. The germline CDR1 and CDR2 sequences are LGHNA and YNFKEQ. Unmatched junction bases numbered 14, after V lost 1 base and J lost 2 bases. The CDR3 covers 19 residues. CDR3 residues: CASSQAVGEAGANTDTQYF. The CDR3 region has the DNA TGTGCCAGCAGCCAAGCGGTCGGCGAAGCGGGGGCCAACACAGATACGCAGTATTTT.

The chain couples TRBV5-5 to TRBJ1-1, with 8 bases lining up with TRBD1. The CDR3 length is 16 residues. Germline CDR1 SGHKS, CDR2 YYEKEE (reference sequence). V dropped 6 bases and J dropped 4; count of bases not matched to a gene: 14. CDR3 protein: CASIFGAGGASTEAFF. CDR3 in DNA: TGTGCCAGCATTTTCGGGGCAGGGGGCGCGAGCACTGAAGCTTTCTTT.

The chain carries TRBV5-1 and TRBJ2-4, with D possibly matching TRBD2 (6 bases). Germline lookup yields CDR1 SGHRS and CDR2 YFSETQ. The ends were cut back, 0 bases at V and 4 bases at J, with 8 bases in the middle. CDR3 length: 14 amino acids. The CDR3 DNA reads as TGCGCCAGCAGCTTGGTTGCGGGGAAAAACATTCAGTACTTC. Amino acids: CASSLVAGKNIQYF. Looking up the rest from reference TRBV5-1 and TRBJ2-4 gives the full variable domain: KAGVTQTPRYLIKTRGQQVTLSCSPISGHRSVSWYQQTPGQGLQFLFEYFSETQRNKGNFPGRFSGRQFSNSRSEMNVSTLELGDSALYLCASSLVAGKNIQYFGAGTRLSVL.

This chain uses TRBV7-2 with TRBJ2-1; the match to TRBD2 covers 7 bases. V lost 6 bases, J lost 9 bases, and 14 bases stayed unmatched. Germline CDR1 is SGHTA and CDR2 is FQGNSA. The CDR3 runs 15 residues. In DNA, the CDR3 is TGTGCCAGCAGTCGACTAGCCGTTTTATCTGGTGAGCAGTTCTTC. Translated: CASSRLAVLSGEQFF.

The V and J genes are TRBV4-1 and TRBJ2-1; 8 bases agree with TRBD2. This CDR3 region has 17 residues. The germline CDR1 and CDR2 sequences are MGHRA and YSYEKL. The trim removed 0 bases at V and 0 bases at J, leaving 4 bases unmatched. CDR3 in DNA: TGCGCCAGCAGCCAAGACGGGGGGGAGAGCTCCTACAATGAGCAGTTCTTC. Its protein is CASSQDGGESSYNEQFF.

The chain combines TRBV6-1 with TRBJ1-4, with D possibly TRBD1 on 5 matching bases. The ends were cut back, 0 bases at V and 7 bases at J, with 15 bases in the middle. CDR3 size: 16 residues. The germline CDR1 and CDR2 sequences are MNHNS and SASEGT. The CDR3: CASSEARGRVSEKLFF. DNA for the CDR3: TGTGCCAGCAGTGAAGCGAGAGGCAGGGTATCTGAAAAACTGTTTTTT.

The chain uses TRBV30 and TRBJ1-2; no reliable D call. This CDR3 contains 11 residues. V was pared by 2 bases and J by 9 bases, with 10 bases between. The germline gives CDR1 GTSNPN, CDR2 SVGIG (reference sequence). CDR3 sequence reads: CAWSWLYRYTF. The CDR3 bases are TGTGCCTGGAGTTGGCTTTATCGCTACACCTTC. Full variable domain (remainder filled in from reference TRBV30 and TRBJ1-2): SQTIHQWPATLVQPVGSPLSLECTVEGTSNPNLYWYRQAAGRGLQLLFYSVGIGQISSEVPQNLSASRPQDRQFILSSKKLLLSDSGFYLCAWSWLYRYTFGSGTRLTVV.